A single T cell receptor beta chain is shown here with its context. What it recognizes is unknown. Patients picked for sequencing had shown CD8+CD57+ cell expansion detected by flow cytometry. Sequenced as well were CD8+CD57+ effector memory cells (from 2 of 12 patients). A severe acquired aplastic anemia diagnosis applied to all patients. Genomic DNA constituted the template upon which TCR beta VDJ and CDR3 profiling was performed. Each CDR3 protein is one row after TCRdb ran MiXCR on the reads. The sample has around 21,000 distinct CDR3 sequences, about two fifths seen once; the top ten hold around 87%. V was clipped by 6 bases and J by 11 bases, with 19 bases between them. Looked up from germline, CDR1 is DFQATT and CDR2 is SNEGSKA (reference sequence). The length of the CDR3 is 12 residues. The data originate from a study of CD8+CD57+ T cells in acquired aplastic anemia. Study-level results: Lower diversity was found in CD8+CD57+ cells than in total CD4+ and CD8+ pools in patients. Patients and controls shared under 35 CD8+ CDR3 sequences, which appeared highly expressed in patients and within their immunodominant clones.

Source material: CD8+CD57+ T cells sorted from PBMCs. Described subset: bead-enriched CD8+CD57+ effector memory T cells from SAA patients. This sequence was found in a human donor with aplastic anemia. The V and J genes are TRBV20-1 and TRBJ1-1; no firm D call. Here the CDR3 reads CSASSTGPGAFF. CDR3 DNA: TGCAGTGCCAGCAGTACCGGGCCCGGGGCTTTCTTT.